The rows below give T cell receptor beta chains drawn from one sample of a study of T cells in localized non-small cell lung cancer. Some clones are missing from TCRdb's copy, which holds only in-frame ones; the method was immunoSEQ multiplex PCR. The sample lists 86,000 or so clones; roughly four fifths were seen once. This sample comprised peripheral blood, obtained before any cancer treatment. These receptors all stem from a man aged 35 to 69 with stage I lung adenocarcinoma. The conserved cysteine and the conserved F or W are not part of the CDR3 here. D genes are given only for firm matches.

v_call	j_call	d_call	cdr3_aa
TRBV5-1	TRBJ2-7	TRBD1	ASSLSGQGGYEQY
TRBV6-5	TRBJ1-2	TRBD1	ASSWGQGNYGYT
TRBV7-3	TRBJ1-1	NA	ASSLNPAGGTEAF
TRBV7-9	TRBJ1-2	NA	ASSLGGSNYGYT
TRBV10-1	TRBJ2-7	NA	ASSVGHGEQY
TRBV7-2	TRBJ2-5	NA	ASSLNSKGAQY
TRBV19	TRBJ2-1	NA	ASSRVGSSSYNEQF
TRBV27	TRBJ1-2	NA	ASSPGGYVYGYT
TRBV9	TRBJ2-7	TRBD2	ASSPRLASYEQY
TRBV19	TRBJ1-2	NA	ATRDGTLNYGYT
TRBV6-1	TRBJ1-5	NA	ASSEAWGRGQPQH
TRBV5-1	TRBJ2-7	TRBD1	ASSGGQGNYEQY
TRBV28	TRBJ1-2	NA	ASSLDSNYGYT
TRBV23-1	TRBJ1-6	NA	ASSSPRGGSRTPLH
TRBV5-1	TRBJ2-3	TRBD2	ASSLEGLAPTTDTQY
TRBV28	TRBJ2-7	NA	ASSSQGPQYEQY
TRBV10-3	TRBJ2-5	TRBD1	AISNFPGQGGRTQY
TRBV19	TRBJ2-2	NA	ASSIRGYANTGELF
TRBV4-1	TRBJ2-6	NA	ASSLGYSGANVLT
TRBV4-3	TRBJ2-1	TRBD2	ASSQEFLAGFISSYNEQF
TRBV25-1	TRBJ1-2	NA	ASSDRWDYGYT
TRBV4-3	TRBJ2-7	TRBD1	ASSQVQGAAYEQY
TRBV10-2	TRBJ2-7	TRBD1	ASSDRGSSYEQY
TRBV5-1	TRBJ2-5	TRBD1	ASSQGQGGETQY
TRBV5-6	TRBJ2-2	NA	ASSFTGKGELF
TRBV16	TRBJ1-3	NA	ASSQSRVSGNTIY
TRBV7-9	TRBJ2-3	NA	ASSYPSTDTQY
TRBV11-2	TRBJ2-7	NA	ASSLDRDLYEQY
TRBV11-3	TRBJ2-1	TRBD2	ASSLEGHGGANEQF
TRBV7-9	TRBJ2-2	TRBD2	ASSPTTSGGGTGELF
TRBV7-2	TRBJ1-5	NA	ASSPRVQGLQPQH
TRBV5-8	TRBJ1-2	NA	ASSLQVGYT
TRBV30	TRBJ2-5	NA	AWRASQQQETQY
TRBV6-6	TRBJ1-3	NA	ASSQRDQGSGNTIY
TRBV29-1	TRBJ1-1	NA	SVGHRAQNTEAF
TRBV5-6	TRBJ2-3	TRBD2	ASSSLAGGRATDTQY
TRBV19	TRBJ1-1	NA	ASTPGNTEAF
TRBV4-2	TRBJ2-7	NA	ASSYGTAGEQY
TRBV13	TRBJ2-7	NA	ASSLGREQY
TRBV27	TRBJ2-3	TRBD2	ASSPLAGGYTDTQY
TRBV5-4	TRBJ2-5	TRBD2	ASSLAGSGGAEETQY
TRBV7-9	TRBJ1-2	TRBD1	ASSLGDRAYYGYT
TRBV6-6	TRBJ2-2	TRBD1	ASRQGAENRAVLF
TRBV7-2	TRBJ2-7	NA	ASTLEYGSSYEQY
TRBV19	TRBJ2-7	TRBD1	ASSIRTGVPYEQY
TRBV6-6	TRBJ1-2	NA	ASSPGKTWRNYGYT
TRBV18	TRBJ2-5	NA	ASSPDGSETQY
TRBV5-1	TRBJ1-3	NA	ASSLSSGNTIY
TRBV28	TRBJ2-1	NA	ASAGGGTNNEQF
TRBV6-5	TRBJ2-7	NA	ASSSAVGFHEQY
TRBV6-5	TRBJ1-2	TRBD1	ASSRGQGSHYGYT
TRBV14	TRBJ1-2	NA	ASSQAGASLTLRDT
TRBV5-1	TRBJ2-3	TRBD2	ASSTGLAGLNTDTQY
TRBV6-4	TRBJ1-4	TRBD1	ASSDHRGEKLF
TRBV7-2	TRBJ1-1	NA	ASSLTPGIIEAF